This T cell receptor (beta chain) emerged from a study of CD8 T cells in ankylosing spondylitis. Notes on the study in general: Past research had described some motif variants in reactive arthritis synovial fluid and blood. Matched ankylosing spondylitis synovial fluid reportedly showed significant enrichment of disease-linked clones.

Each TCR beta library was made by quantitative 5'-RACE that incorporated molecular barcodes. TCRdb called the 5' RACE reads again in MiXCR, with one record for every CDR3 protein. The sample shows about 130,000 distinct CDR3 sequences, about 6.7% of them seen only once. This CDR3 contains 12 residues. Germline-derived CDR1 and CDR2 are MNHNY and SVGAGI (reference sequence). A few counts support this clonotype. Antigen unknown. This chain uses TRBV6-6 with TRBJ2-7; the D call may be TRBD1 or TRBD2 (6 bases each). Specimen: blood, either unsorted or a sorted T cell fraction (not recorded which). This receptor was taken from a female donor with ankylosing spondylitis or in good health (not recorded which). The CDR3 bases are TGTGTTCCGGGGGACAAAACCTACGAGCAGTACTTC. The encoded protein is CVPGDKTYEQYF.